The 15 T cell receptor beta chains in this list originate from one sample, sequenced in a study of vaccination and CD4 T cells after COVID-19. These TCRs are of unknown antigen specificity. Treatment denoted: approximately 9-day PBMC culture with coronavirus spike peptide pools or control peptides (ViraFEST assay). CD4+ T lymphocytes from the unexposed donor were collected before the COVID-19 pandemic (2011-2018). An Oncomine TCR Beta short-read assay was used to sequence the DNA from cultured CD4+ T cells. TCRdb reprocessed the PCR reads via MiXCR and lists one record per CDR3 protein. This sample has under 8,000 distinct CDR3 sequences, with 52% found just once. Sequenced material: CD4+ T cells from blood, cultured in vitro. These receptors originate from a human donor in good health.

The CDR3 loop is CSARRTAQDSPLHF. The CDR3 coding sequence is TGCAGTGCTAGAAGGACAGCCCAAGATTCACCCCTCCACTTT. The rearrangement joins TRBV20-1 to TRBJ1-6; TRBD1 is a possible D gene (6 bases). V dropped 2 bases and J dropped 8 bases, with 13 bases sitting between them. The CDR3 spans 14 residues. The germline gives CDR1 DFQATT, CDR2 SNEGSKA (reference sequence).

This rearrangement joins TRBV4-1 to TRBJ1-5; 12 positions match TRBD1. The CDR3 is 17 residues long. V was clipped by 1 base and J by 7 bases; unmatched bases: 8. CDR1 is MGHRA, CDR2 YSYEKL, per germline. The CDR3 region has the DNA TGCGCCAGCAGCCAAGTCCCGGGACAGGGGGCCGGGCAGCCCCAGCATTTT. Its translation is CASSQVPGQGAGQPQHF.

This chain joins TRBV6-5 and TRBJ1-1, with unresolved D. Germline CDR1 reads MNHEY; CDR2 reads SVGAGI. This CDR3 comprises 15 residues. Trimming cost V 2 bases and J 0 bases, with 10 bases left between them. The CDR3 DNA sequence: TGTGCCAGCAGTTACCCGGGTCTCATGAACACTGAAGCTTTCTTT. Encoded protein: CASSYPGLMNTEAFF.

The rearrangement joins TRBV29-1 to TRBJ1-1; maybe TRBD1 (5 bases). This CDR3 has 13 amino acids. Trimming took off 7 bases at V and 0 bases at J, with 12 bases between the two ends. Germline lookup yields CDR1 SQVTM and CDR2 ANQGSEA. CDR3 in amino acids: CSGVGDLNTEAFF. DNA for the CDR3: TGCAGCGGGGTGGGGGACTTGAACACTGAAGCTTTCTTT.

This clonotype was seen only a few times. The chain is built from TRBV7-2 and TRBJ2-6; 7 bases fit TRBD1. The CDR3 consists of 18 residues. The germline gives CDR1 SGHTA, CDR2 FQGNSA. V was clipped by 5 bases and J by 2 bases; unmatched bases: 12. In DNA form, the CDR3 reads TGTGCCAGCAGCCGACCTCGGGGACAGCTACCTGGGGCCAACGTCCTGACTTTC. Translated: CASSRPRGQLPGANVLTF.

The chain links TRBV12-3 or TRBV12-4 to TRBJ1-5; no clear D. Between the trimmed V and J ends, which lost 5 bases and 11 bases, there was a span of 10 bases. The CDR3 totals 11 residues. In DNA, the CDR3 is TGTGCCAGCAGTGGACCTTCGTCCCAGCATTTT. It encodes CASSGPSSQHF.

For the CDR3, the DNA is TGCAGTGCTAGTCCGCGGGGGCCGCGACCGGGAAACTCCTACGAGCAGTACTTC. This codes for CSASPRGPRPGNSYEQYF. V and J are TRBV20-1 and TRBJ2-7, with D perhaps TRBD2 (7 bases). CDR3 length equals 18 residues. V lost 3 bases, J lost 0 bases, and 24 bases lay in between. Germline V gene lookup returns CDR1 DFQATT and CDR2 SNEGSKA (reference sequence).

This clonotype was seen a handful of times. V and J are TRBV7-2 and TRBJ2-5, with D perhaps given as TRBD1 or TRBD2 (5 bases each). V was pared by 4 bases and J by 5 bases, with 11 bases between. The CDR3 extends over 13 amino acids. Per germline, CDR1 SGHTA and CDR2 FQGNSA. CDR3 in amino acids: CASSSGWGETQYF. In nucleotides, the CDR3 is TGTGCCAGCAGCTCCGGTTGGGGGGAGACCCAGTACTTC. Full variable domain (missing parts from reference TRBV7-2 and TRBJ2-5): GAGVSQSPSNKVTEKGKDVELRCDPISGHTALYWYRQSLGQGLEFLIYFQGNSAPDKSGLPSDRFSAERTGGSVSTLTIQRTQQEDSAVYLCASSSGWGETQYFGPGTRLLVL.

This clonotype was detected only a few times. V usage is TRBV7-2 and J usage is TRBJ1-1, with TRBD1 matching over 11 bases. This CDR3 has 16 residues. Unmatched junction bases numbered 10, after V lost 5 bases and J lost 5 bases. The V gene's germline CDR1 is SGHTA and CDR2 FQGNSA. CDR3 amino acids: CASSPRDRGSGTEAFF. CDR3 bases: TGTGCCAGCAGCCCCAGGGACAGGGGGTCGGGTACTGAAGCTTTCTTT.

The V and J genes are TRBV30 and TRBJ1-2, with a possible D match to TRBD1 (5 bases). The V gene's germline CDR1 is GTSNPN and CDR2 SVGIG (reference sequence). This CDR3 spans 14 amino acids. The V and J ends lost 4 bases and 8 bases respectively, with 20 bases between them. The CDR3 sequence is CAWIKPGRVGGYTF. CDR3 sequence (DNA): TGTGCCTGGATCAAGCCGGGCAGGGTTGGGGGCTACACCTTC.

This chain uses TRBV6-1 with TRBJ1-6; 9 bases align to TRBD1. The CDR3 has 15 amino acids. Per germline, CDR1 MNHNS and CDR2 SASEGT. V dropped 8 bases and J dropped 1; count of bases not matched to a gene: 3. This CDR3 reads CASRDRASYNSPLHF. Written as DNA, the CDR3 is TGTGCCAGCCGGGACAGGGCGTCCTATAATTCACCCCTCCACTTT.

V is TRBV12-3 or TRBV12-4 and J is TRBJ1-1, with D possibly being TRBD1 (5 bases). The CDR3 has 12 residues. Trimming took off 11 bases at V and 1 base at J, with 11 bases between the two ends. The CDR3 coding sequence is TGTGCCTCCAGGGCAGGGAACACTGAAGCTTTCTTT. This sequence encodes CASRAGNTEAFF.

The CDR3 reads CASSQETGTFYEQYF. The CDR3 nucleotides read TGCGCCAGCAGCCAAGAAACCGGGACCTTCTACGAGCAGTACTTC. The chain is built from TRBV4-3 and TRBJ2-7; D assignment may be TRBD1 or TRBD2 (5 bases each). Germline values: CDR1 LGHNA, CDR2 YSLEER. V lost 0 bases to trimming and J lost 3 bases, with 12 bases between them. The CDR3 covers 15 residues.

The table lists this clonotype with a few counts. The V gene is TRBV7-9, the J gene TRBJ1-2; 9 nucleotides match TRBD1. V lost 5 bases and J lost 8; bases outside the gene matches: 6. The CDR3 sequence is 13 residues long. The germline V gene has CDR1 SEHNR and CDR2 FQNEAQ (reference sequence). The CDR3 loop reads CASSPGTGRGYTF. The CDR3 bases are TGTGCCAGCAGCCCCGGGACAGGGCGCGGCTACACCTTC. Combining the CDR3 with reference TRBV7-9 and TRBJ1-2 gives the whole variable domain DTGVSQNPRHKITKRGQNVTFRCDPISEHNRLYWYRQTLGQGPEFLTYFQNEAQLEKSRLLSDRFSAERPKGSFSTLEIQRTEQGDSAMYLCASSPGTGRGYTFGSGTRLTVV.

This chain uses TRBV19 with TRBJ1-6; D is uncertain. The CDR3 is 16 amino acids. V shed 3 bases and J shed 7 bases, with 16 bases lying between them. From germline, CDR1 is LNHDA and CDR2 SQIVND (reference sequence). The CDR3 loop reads CASSIGWWGNNSPLHF. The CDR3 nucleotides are TGTGCCAGTAGTATTGGATGGTGGGGAAACAATTCACCCCTCCACTTT.